This TCR beta chain was obtained from a study of beta chain features in type 1 diabetes. Study at large: Analysis included about 110 million sorted cells drawn from all samples. General study points: Fewer junction insertions and more nucleotide deletions appeared in type 1 diabetes patients.

Expressed TCRB transcripts were sequenced because the entire RNA isolate underwent reverse transcription. Produced via immunoSEQ multiplex PCR; TCRdb's table is partial and in-frame only. The table records about 230,000 clones, 9.6% of them present only once. One heparinised blood draw, averaging about 100 mL, came from each donor. This clone appeared many times. Antigen unknown. This CDR3 has 12 residues. Germline V gene lookup returns CDR1 SEHNR and CDR2 FQNEAQ (reference sequence). Trimming removed 5 bases at V and 5 bases at J, with 10 bases between. The genes are TRBV7-9 and TRBJ2-7; no firm D call. This clonotype originated in a woman aged 18 to 35 in good health. The sequencing sample was made of naive CD4+ T cells from blood. The CDR3 loop is CASSLDTNEQYF. DNA for the CDR3: TGTGCCAGCAGCCTCGACACCAACGAGCAGTACTTC.